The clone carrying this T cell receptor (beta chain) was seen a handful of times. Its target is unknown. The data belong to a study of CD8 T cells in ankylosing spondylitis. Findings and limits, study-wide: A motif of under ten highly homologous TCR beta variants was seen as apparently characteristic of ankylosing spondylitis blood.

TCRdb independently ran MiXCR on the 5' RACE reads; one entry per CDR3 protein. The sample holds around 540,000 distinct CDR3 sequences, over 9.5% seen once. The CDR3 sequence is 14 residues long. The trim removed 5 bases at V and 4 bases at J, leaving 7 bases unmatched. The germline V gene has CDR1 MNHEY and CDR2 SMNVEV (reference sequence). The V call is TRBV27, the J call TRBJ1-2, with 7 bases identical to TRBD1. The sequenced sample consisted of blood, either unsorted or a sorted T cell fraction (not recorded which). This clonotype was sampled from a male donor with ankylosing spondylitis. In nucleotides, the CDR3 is TGTGCCAGCAGTATAGACAGGGTTGGCTATGGCTACACCTTC. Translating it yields CASSIDRVGYGYTF.